These T cell receptor beta chains were read from a single sample in a study of cytomegalovirus exposure and HLA in healthy donors. Some clones are missing from TCRdb's copy, which holds only in-frame ones; the method was immunoSEQ multiplex PCR. The sample has about 180,000 clones; 70% to 80% are singletons. Sequencing was done on a sample of PBMCs. The origin of the receptors is a man aged 18 to 30 in good health and CMV-seronegative. The CDR3 runs from the conserved cysteine through the conserved F or W. D genes are given only for firm matches. The size field is filled for only some rows; it gives once, few, many or a size class.

clone size: -
J gene: TRBJ2-2
V gene: TRBV9
D gene: TRBD1
CDR3 protein: CASSGRGGRATGELFF
CDR3 DNA: TGTGCCAGCAGCGGGAGAGGGGGCCGAGCCACCGGGGAGCTGTTTTTT

clone size: -
J gene: TRBJ2-1
V gene: TRBV6-5
D gene: TRBD2
CDR3 protein: CASSLIAGGNNEQFF
CDR3 DNA: TGTGCCAGCAGTCTAATAGCGGGGGGGAACAATGAGCAGTTCTTC

clone size: -
J gene: TRBJ1-3
V gene: TRBV9
D gene: TRBD1
CDR3 protein: CASSVSQGDSGNTIYF
CDR3 DNA: TGTGCCAGCAGCGTTTCCCAGGGGGACTCTGGAAACACCATATATTTT

clone size: -
J gene: TRBJ2-1
V gene: TRBV2
D gene: -
CDR3 protein: CASSDYSHEQFF
CDR3 DNA: TGTGCCAGCAGTGACTACTCCCATGAGCAGTTCTTC

clone size: -
J gene: TRBJ2-7
V gene: TRBV19
D gene: TRBD1
CDR3 protein: CASRGPGQGGDEQYF
CDR3 DNA: TGTGCCAGTAGGGGGCCGGGACAGGGAGGCGACGAGCAGTACTTC

clone size: few
J gene: TRBJ1-1
V gene: TRBV30
D gene: TRBD1
CDR3 protein: CAWSSTDRLNTEAFF
CDR3 DNA: TGTGCCTGGAGTTCTACGGACAGGTTGAACACTGAAGCTTTCTTT

clone size: -
J gene: TRBJ2-7
V gene: TRBV2
D gene: -
CDR3 protein: CASSVVREQYF
CDR3 DNA: TGTGCCAGCAGTGTTGTCCGGGAGCAGTACTTC

clone size: -
J gene: TRBJ2-3
V gene: TRBV13
D gene: -
CDR3 protein: CASSTGDTQYF
CDR3 DNA: TGTGCCAGCAGCACTGGAGATACGCAGTATTTT

clone size: -
J gene: TRBJ1-5
V gene: TRBV7-8
D gene: -
CDR3 protein: CASTLRGRGGNQPQHF
CDR3 DNA: TGTGCCAGCACCCTCAGGGGAAGGGGTGGCAATCAGCCCCAGCATTTT

clone size: once
J gene: TRBJ1-4
V gene: TRBV19
D gene: -
CDR3 protein: CASSTLREINEKLFF
CDR3 DNA: TGTGCCAGTAGTACCCTCAGGGAAATTAATGAAAAACTGTTTTTT

clone size: once
J gene: TRBJ1-1
V gene: TRBV5-6
D gene: -
CDR3 protein: CASGRTGPEAFF
CDR3 DNA: TGTGCCAGCGGTCGTACAGGGCCTGAAGCTTTCTTT

clone size: few
J gene: TRBJ2-1
V gene: TRBV4-3
D gene: TRBD2
CDR3 protein: CASSQDRASGGNEQFF
CDR3 DNA: TGCGCCAGCAGCCAAGATAGGGCTAGCGGGGGAAATGAGCAGTTCTTC

clone size: -
J gene: TRBJ2-3
V gene: TRBV7-2
D gene: TRBD2
CDR3 protein: CASSSKAGFEGDLTQYF
CDR3 DNA: TGTGCCAGCAGCTCAAAAGCGGGATTCGAGGGTGACCTTACGCAGTATTTT

clone size: few
J gene: TRBJ1-1
V gene: TRBV19
D gene: TRBD1
CDR3 protein: CASTWDRNTEAFF
CDR3 DNA: TGTGCCAGTACCTGGGACAGGAACACTGAAGCTTTCTTT

clone size: once
J gene: TRBJ2-2
V gene: TRBV15
D gene: -
CDR3 protein: CAGPNRSGDTGELFF
CDR3 DNA: TGTGCCGGACCTAACAGGTCGGGGGACACCGGGGAGCTGTTTTTT

clone size: -
J gene: TRBJ2-7
V gene: TRBV7-9
D gene: -
CDR3 protein: CASSLMDLRGPPYEQYF
CDR3 DNA: TGTGCCAGCAGCTTAATGGACCTCCGCGGGCCCCCCTACGAGCAGTACTTC

clone size: few
J gene: TRBJ2-3
V gene: TRBV13
D gene: -
CDR3 protein: CASSLGWGRSTDTQYF
CDR3 DNA: TGTGCCAGCAGCTTAGGATGGGGGCGTAGCACAGATACGCAGTATTTT

clone size: -
J gene: TRBJ1-2
V gene: TRBV5-8
D gene: -
CDR3 protein: CASSLGGARGYTF
CDR3 DNA: TGTGCCAGCAGCTTAGGGGGGGCACGGGGCTACACCTTC

clone size: once
J gene: TRBJ1-5
V gene: TRBV13
D gene: -
CDR3 protein: CASSLANQPQHF
CDR3 DNA: TGTGCCAGCAGCTTAGCGAATCAGCCCCAGCATTTT

clone size: -
J gene: TRBJ2-5
V gene: TRBV18
D gene: -
CDR3 protein: CASSPAGNQETQYF
CDR3 DNA: TGTGCCAGCTCACCAGCAGGGAATCAAGAGACCCAGTACTTC

clone size: -
J gene: TRBJ1-2
V gene: TRBV6-5
D gene: -
CDR3 protein: CASSYSGADGNYGYTF
CDR3 DNA: TGTGCCAGCAGTTACTCGGGGGCAGACGGTAACTATGGCTACACCTTC

clone size: once
J gene: TRBJ1-1
V gene: TRBV10-3
D gene: -
CDR3 protein: CAISEGGATGNTEAFF
CDR3 DNA: TGTGCCATCAGTGAGGGCGGAGCCACAGGGAACACTGAAGCTTTCTTT